The 3 T cell receptor beta chains given below trace back to one sample, sequenced in a study of blood T cell repertoires in COVID-19. The method was immunoSEQ multiplex PCR; TCRdb's version includes in-frame clones alone and lacks a portion of them. This sample has some 200,000 clones; about 85% occur once, and the top ten carry around 2.9%. Input material: peripheral blood. All receptors come from a man aged 50 to 59 who had recovered from COVID-19.

In its sample, this clone was seen once. The V call is TRBV28, the J call TRBJ2-7; a possible D gene is TRBD2 (5 bases). The CDR3 contains 17 residues. V was cut by 6 bases and J by 0 bases, with 21 bases left in between. Germline-derived CDR1 and CDR2 are MDHEN and SYDVKM. CDR3 DNA: TGTGCCAGCAGCGGCCGCGCTGGACTTGCCAGCTCCTACGAGCAGTACTTC. This translates into CASSGRAGLASSYEQYF. Filled out from reference TRBV28 and TRBJ2-7, the complete variable domain reads DVKVTQSSRYLVKRTGEKVFLECVQDMDHENMFWYRQDPGLGLRLIYFSYDVKMKEKGDIPEGYSVSREKKERFSLILESASTNQTSMYLCASSGRAGLASSYEQYFGPGTRLTVT.

This sequence joins TRBV7-6 and TRBJ2-3; TRBD2 aligns across 8 bases. The V gene's germline CDR1 is SGHVS and CDR2 FNYEAQ. This CDR3 spans 16 amino acids. V lost 1 base to trimming and J lost 7 bases; unmatched junction nucleotides: 10. This CDR3 is CASSLESPGGPNTQYF. In DNA, the CDR3 is TGTGCCAGCAGCTTAGAGTCACCGGGAGGGCCAAATACGCAGTATTTT. Variable domain in full (rest from reference TRBV7-6 and TRBJ2-3): GAGVSQSPRYKVTKRGQDVALRCDPISGHVSLYWYRQALGQGPEFLTYFNYEAQQDKSGLPNDRFSAERPEGSISTLTIQRTEQRDSAMYRCASSLESPGGPNTQYFGPGTRLTVL.

The chain carries TRBV5-1 and TRBJ2-5; D gene unclear. Germline CDR1 and CDR2: SGHRS and YFSETQ. V shed 0 bases and J shed 3 bases, with 6 bases lying between them. The CDR3 has 13 amino acids. The CDR3, as DNA: TGCGCCAGCAGCTTGGCCTTTGAAGAGACCCAGTACTTC. Amino acids: CASSLAFEETQYF.